These T cell receptor beta chains were read from a single sample in a study of blood T cell repertoires in COVID-19. Assay: immunoSEQ multiplex PCR; the TCRdb copy retains only in-frame clones and omits some. The table has around 50,000 clones, 78% seen once. Sequenced material: PBMCs or T cells enriched from blood (not recorded which). The receptors shown here come from a woman aged 45-59 years with acute COVID-19. The CDR3 runs from the conserved cysteine through the conserved F or W.

v_call: TRBV15; cdr3_aa: CATSRDRQSYEQYF
v_call: TRBV4-1; cdr3_aa: CASSHAVGGKFTEAFF
v_call: TRBV11-3; cdr3_aa: CASSLAGGRLNQETQYF
v_call: TRBV9; cdr3_aa: CASSVAPQGAGEAFF
v_call: TRBV6-5; cdr3_aa: CATSTGTNSPLHF
v_call: TRBV27; cdr3_aa: CASSRVTIADRNQETQYF
v_call: TRBV2; cdr3_aa: CASRERPNTGELFF
v_call: TRBV5-4; cdr3_aa: CASSFSWSGSYNEQFF
v_call: TRBV6-2/TRBV6-3; cdr3_aa: CASSGGGSLAKNIQYF
v_call: TRBV6-1; cdr3_aa: CASSELDRYGYTF
v_call: TRBV12-5; cdr3_aa: CASGFPDGTQYF
v_call: TRBV5-4; cdr3_aa: CASSLGTGSFSANYGYTF
v_call: TRBV5-1; cdr3_aa: CASSPRTDRRSEKLFF
v_call: TRBV19; cdr3_aa: CASSKRDTNQPQHF
v_call: TRBV6-6; cdr3_aa: CASSYLAGGQNNEQFF
v_call: TRBV29-1; cdr3_aa: CSAKHRGGNTEAFF
v_call: TRBV21-1; cdr3_aa: CASCRESTGELFF
v_call: TRBV13; cdr3_aa: CASSLSGQGDFGASGNTIYF
v_call: TRBV7-9; cdr3_aa: CASSPRVSTGELFF